Only a few counts were recorded for the clone carrying this T cell receptor (beta chain). Antigen: not known. These data come from a study of T cell repertoires in cytomegalovirus infection. Study results and caveats: There were carriers of CMV plus the relevant HLA, and cumulative public TCR beta family frequency identified them. Dominating the ex vivo response were TCR beta clonotypes that were CMV-specific and HLA-C-restricted.

Via MiXCR, TCRdb re-called the reads, giving one row per CDR3 protein. The table shows roughly 800,000 distinct CDR3 sequences, with almost 30% occurring only once. The CDR3 length is 11 residues. Germline V gene lookup returns CDR1 SEHNR and CDR2 FQNEAQ (reference sequence). Trimming stripped 3 bases from V and 10 bases from J, with 9 bases between. The V call is TRBV7-9, the J call TRBJ1-2, with a possible D match to TRBD1 (5 bases). The receptor comes from a human donor in good health (CMV status not recorded). Some clones in this sample may be carry-over from other donors' samples. Source: cultured CD8+ T cells from PBMCs, taken from culture after CMV antigen stimulation. The CDR3 DNA is TGTGCCAGCAGCTTTGGAGGGGACTACACCTTC. Amino acids: CASSFGGDYTF.